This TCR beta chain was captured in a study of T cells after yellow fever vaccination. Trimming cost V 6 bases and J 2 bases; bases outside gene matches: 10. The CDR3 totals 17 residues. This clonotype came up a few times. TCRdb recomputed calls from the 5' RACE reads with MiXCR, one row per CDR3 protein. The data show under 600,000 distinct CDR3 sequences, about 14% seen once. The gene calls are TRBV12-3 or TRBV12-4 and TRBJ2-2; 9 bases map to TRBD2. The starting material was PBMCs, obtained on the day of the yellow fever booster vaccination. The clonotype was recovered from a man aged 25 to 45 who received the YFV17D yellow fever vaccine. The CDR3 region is CASRPEGAGGNTGELFF. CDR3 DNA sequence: TGTGCCAGCAGGCCCGAAGGAGCGGGGGGAAACACCGGGGAGCTGTTTTTT.